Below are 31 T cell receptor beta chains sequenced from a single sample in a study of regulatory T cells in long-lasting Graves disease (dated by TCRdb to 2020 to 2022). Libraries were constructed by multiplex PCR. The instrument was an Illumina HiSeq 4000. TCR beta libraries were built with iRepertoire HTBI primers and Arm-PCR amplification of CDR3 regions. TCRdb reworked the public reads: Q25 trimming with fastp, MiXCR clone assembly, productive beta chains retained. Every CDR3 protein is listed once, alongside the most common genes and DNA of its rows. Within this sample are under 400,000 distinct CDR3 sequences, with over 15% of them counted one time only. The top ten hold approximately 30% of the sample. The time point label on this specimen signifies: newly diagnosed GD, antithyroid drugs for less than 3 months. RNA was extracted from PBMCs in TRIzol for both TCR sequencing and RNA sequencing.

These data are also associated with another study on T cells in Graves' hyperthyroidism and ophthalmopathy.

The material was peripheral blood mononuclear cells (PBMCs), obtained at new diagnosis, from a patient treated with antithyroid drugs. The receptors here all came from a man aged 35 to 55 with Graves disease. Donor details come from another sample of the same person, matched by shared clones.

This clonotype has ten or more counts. Here the CDR3 reads CASSLVRQVRDTQYF. For the CDR3, the DNA is TGTGCCAGCAGCTTAGTTCGCCAGGTCAGAGATACGCAGTATTTT. The chain carries TRBV11-2 and TRBJ2-3; D gene ambiguous. V was trimmed by 1 base and J by 5 bases, leaving 13 bases between them. CDR1 is SGHAT, CDR2 FQNNGV, per germline. The CDR3 totals 15 residues. The complete variable domain, with remaining parts taken from reference TRBV11-2 and TRBJ2-3, reads EAGVAQSPRYKIIEKRQSVAFWCNPISGHATLYWYQQILGQGPKLLIQFQNNGVVDDSQLPKDRFSAERLKGVDSTLKIQPAKLEDSAVYLCASSLVRQVRDTQYFGPGTRLTVL.

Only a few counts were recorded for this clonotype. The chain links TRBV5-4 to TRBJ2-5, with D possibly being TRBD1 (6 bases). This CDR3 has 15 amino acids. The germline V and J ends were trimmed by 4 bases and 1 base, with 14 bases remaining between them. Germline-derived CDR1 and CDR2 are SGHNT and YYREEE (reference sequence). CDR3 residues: CASSTDRTAQETQYF. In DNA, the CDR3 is TGTGCCAGCAGCACGGATCGGACAGCCCAAGAGACCCAGTACTTC.

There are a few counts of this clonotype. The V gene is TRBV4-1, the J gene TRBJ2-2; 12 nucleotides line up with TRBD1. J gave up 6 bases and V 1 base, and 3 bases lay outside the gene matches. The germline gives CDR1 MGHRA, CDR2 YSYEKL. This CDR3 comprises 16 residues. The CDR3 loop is CASSQGDRGRSGELFF. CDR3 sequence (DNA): TGCGCCAGCAGCCAAGGGGACAGGGGGCGATCCGGGGAGCTGTTTTTT.

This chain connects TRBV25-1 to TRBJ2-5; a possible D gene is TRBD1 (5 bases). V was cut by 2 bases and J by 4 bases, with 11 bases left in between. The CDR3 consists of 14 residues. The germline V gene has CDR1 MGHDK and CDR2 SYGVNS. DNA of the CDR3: TGTGCCAGCAGTGAAAGGGGATGGGGAGAGACCCAGTACTTC. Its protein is CASSERGWGETQYF. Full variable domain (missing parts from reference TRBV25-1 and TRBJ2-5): EADIYQTPRYLVIGTGKKITLECSQTMGHDKMYWYQQDPGMELHLIHYSYGVNSTEKGDLSSESTVSRIRTEHFPLTLESARPSHTSQYLCASSERGWGETQYFGPGTRLLVL.

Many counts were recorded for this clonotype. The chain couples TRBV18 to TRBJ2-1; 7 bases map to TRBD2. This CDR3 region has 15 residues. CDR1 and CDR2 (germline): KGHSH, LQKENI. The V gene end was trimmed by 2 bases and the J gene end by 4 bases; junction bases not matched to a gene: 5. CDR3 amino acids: CASSPFQRGYNEQFF. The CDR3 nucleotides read TGTGCCAGCTCACCATTCCAGCGGGGTTACAATGAGCAGTTCTTC.

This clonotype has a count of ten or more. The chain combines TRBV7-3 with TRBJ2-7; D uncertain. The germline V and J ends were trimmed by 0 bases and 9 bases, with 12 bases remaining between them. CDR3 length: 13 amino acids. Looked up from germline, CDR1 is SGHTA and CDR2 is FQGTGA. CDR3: CASSLTGLDPQYF. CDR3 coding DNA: TGTGCCAGCAGCTTAACGGGTCTAGACCCGCAGTACTTC.

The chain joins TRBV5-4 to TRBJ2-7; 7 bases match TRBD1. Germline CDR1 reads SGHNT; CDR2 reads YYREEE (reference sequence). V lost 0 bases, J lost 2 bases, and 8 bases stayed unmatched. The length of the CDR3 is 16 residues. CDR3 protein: CASSLALDRRPYEQYF. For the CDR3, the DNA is TGTGCCAGCAGCTTGGCCCTGGACAGGCGACCCTACGAGCAGTACTTC.

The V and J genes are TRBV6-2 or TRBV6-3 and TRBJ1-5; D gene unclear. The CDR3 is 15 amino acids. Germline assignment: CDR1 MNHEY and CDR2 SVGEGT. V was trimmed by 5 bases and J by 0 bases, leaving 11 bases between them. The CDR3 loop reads CASSEAGYSNQPQHF. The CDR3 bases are TGTGCCAGCAGTGAGGCCGGCTATAGCAATCAGCCCCAGCATTTT.

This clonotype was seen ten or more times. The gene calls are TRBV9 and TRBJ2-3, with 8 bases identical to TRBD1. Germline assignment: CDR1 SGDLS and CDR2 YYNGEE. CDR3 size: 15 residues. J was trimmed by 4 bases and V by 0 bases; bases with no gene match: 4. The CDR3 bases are TGTGCCAGCAGCGTAGATAACAGGGGGGCAGATACGCAGTATTTT. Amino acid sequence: CASSVDNRGADTQYF. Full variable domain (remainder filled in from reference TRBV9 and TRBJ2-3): DSGVTQTPKHLITATGQRVTLRCSPRSGDLSVYWYQQSLDQGLQFLIQYYNGEERAKGNILERFSAQQFPDLHSELNLSSLELGDSALYFCASSVDNRGADTQYFGPGTRLTVL.

The CDR3 spells CASSESAPNSHEQYF. CDR3 bases: TGTGCCAGCAGTGAATCGGCGCCCAATTCCCACGAGCAGTACTTC. The chain combines TRBV25-1 with TRBJ2-7, with no clear D. Trimming pared 1 base from V and 5 bases from J, leaving 15 bases between. The CDR3 runs to 15 residues. Germline CDR1 is MGHDK and CDR2 is SYGVNS.

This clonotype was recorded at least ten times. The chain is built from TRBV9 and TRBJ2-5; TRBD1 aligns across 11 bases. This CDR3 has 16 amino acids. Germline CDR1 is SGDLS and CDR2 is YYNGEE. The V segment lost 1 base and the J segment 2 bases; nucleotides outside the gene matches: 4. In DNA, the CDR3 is TGTGCCAGCAGCGTACAGGGACAGGGGGGACAAGAGACCCAGTACTTC. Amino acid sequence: CASSVQGQGGQETQYF.

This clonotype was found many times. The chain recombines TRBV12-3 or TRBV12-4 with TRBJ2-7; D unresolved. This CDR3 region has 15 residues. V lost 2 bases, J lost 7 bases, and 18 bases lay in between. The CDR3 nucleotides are TGTGCCAGCAGTTTATATAGGCACGTACCGTGGGAGCAGTACTTC. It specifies CASSLYRHVPWEQYF.

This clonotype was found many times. The CDR3 loop reads CASSLEGLAEQYF. In DNA form, the CDR3 reads TGCGCCAGCAGCTTGGAGGGACTAGCGGAGCAGTACTTC. The chain combines TRBV5-1 with TRBJ2-7, with TRBD2 matching 10 bases. Germline V gene data show CDR1 as SGHRS and CDR2 as YFSETQ. V shed 0 bases, J shed 7 bases, and the junction held 1 base outside the gene matches. The CDR3 sequence is 13 residues long.

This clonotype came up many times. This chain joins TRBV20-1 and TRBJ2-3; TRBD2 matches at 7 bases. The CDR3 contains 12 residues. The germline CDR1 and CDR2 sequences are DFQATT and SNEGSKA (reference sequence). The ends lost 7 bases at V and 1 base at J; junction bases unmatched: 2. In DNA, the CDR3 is TGCAGTGGTCGGGGGGGCACAGATACGCAGTATTTT. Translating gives CSGRGGTDTQYF.

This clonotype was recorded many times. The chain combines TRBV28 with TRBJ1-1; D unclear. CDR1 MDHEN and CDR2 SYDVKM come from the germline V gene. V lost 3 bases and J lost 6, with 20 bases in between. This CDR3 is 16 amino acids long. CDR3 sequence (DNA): TGTGCCAGCAGTTTCTTGCTGAGGTTGGAGAGGTCTGAAGCTTTCTTT. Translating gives CASSFLLRLERSEAFF.

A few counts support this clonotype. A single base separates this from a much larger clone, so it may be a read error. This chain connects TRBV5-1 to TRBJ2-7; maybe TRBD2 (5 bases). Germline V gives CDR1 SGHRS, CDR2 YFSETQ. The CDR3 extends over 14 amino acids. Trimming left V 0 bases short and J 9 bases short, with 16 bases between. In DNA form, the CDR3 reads TGCGCCAGCAGCTTGGGGCCAGGCCTAGAGGGGCAGTACTTC. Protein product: CASSLGPGLEGQYF.

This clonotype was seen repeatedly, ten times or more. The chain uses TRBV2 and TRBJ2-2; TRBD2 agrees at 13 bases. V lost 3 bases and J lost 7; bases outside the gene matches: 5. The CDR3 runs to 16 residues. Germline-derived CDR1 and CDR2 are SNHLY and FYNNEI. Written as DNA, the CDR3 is TGTGCCAGCAGTGATTCCGGACTAGCGGGGGTCGGGGAGCTGTTTTTT. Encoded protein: CASSDSGLAGVGELFF.

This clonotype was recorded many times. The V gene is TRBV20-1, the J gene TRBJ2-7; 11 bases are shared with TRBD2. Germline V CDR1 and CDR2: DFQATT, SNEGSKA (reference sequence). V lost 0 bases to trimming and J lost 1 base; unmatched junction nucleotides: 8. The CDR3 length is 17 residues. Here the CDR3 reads CSARDPSGGTLSYEQYF. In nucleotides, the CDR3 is TGCAGTGCTAGAGATCCTAGCGGGGGGACATTATCCTACGAGCAGTACTTC.

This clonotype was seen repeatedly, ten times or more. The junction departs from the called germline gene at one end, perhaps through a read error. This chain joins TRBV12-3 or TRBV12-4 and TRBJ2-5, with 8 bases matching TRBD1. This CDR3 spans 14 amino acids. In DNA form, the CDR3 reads TGTGCCAGCAGCTTAGGACAGGGTTTAGAGACCCAGTACTTC. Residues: CASSLGQGLETQYF.

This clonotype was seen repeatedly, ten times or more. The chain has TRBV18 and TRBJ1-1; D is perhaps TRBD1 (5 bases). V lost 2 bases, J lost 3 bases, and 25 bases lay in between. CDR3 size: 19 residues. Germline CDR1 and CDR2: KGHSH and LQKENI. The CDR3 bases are TGTGCCAGCTCACCAAGAGCCGGGACCTCTTTAAGCGGGGACACTGAAGCTTTCTTT. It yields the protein CASSPRAGTSLSGDTEAFF.

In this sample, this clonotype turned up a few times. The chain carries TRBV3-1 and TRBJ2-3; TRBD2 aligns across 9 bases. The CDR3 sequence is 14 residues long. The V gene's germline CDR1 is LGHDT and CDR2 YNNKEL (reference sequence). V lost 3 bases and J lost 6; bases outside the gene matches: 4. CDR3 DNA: TGTGCCAGCAGCCATGGGACTAGCAGGGATACGCAGTATTTT. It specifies CASSHGTSRDTQYF.

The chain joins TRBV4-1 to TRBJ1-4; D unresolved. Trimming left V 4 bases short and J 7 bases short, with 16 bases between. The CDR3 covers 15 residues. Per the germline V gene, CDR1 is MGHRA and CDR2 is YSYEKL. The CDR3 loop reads CASSPGKVISEKLFF. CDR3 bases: TGCGCCAGCAGCCCCGGCAAAGTAATTAGTGAAAAACTGTTTTTT.

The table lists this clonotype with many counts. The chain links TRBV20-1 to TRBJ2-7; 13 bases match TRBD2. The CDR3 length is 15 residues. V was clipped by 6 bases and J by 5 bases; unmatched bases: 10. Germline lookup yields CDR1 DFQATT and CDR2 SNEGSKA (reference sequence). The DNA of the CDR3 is TGCAGTGCCGGGACTAGCGGGGTAGGAGTCCACGAGCAGTACTTC. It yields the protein CSAGTSGVGVHEQYF.

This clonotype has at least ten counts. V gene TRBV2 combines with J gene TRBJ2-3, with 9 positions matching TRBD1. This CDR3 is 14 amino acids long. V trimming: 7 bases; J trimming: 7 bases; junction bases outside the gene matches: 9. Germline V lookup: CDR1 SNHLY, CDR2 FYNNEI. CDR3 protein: CASTGTGTGHTQYF. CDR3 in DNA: TGTGCCAGCACCGGGACAGGGACTGGGCATACGCAGTATTTT.

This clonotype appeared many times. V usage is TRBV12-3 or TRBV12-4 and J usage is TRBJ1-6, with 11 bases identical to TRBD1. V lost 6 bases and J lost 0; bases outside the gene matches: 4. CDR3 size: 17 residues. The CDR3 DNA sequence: TGTGCCAGCAGGTGGGGGACAGGGGGCTCCTATAATTCACCCCTCCACTTT. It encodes CASRWGTGGSYNSPLHF.

For the CDR3, the DNA is TGTGCCAGCAGTCCTATACAGGGGGCCGAAGGCTACACCTTC. This codes for CASSPIQGAEGYTF. V and J are TRBV6-2 or TRBV6-3 and TRBJ1-2; TRBD1 matches at 9 bases. This CDR3 is built from 14 residues. J was trimmed by 8 bases and V by 5 bases; bases with no gene match: 9. The germline gives CDR1 MNHEY, CDR2 SVGEGT.

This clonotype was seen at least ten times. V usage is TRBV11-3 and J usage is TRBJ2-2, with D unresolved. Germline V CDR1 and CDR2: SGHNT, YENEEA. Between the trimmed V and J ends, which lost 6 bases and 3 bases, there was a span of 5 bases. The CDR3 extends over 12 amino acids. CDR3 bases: TGTGCCAGCAGTCGACACACCGGGGAGCTGTTTTTT. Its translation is CASSRHTGELFF. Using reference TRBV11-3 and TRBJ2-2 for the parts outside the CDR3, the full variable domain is EAGVVQSPRYKIIEKKQPVAFWCNPISGHNTLYWYLQNLGQGPELLIRYENEEAVDDSQLPKDRFSAERLKGVDSTLKIQPAELGDSAVYLCASSRHTGELFFGEGSRLTVL.

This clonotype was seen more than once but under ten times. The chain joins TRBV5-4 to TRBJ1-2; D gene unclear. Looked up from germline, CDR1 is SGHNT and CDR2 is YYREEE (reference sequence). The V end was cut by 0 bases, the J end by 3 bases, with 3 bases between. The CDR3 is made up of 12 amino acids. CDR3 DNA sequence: TGTGCCAGCAGCTTGGATGACTATGGCTACACCTTC. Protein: CASSLDDYGYTF.

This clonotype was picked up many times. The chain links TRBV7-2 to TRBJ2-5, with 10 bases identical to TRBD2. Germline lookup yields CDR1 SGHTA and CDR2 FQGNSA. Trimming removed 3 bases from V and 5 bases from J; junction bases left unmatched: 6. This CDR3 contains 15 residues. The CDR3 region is CASSFQRGGGETQYF. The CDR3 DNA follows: TGTGCCAGCAGCTTCCAGCGGGGGGGCGGGGAGACCCAGTACTTC.

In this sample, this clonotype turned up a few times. CDR3 protein: CASTLGGPETQYF. As DNA, the CDR3 is TGTGCCAGCACCTTGGGGGGGCCCGAGACCCAGTACTTC. The chain is built from TRBV12-3 or TRBV12-4 and TRBJ2-5; possible D gene TRBD2, 7 bases. The V end lost 7 bases, the J end lost 5 bases, and 14 bases lay between the germline ends. The CDR3 is 13 residues long.

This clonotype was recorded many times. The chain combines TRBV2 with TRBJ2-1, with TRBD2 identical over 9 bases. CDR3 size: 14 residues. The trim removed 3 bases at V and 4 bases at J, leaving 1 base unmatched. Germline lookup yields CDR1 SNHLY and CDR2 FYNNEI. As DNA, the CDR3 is TGTGCCAGCAGTGATAGCGGGGGATACAATGAGCAGTTCTTC. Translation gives CASSDSGGYNEQFF.